What follows describes a single T cell receptor beta chain. Its antigen is unidentified. The source of the sample is a study of T cell responses to AZD1222 COVID-19 vaccine. Study-level points and caveats: Targeting of unmutated variant regions was reportedly seen in nearly half of spike-specific TCRs. There were repertoire samples only from the period after the peak T cell response.

Between the trimmed V and J ends, which lost 8 bases and 6 bases, there was a span of 22 bases. This CDR3 is built from 15 residues. CDR1 and CDR2 from the germline V gene are ENHRY and SYGVKD. Repertoires were generated with immunoSEQ multiplex PCR, while TCRdb's copy carries only in-frame clones and drops some. Among some 120,000 clones, 70% to 90% were seen once, and the ten largest hold 3% to 4%. Sequencing used peripheral blood, obtained on day 0 of MenACWY control vaccination. This chain links TRBV10-3 with TRBJ1-2; a weak D match, TRBD1 (6 bases). The TCR was taken from an adult in good health. CDR3 sequence (DNA): TGTGCCATCTCGGTTCGGGACAACGAAGGGAATGGCTACACCTTC. It translates to CAISVRDNEGNGYTF.